The 15 T cell receptor beta chains below were found in one sample sequenced in a study of blood T cells in healthy people across ages (dated by TCRdb to 2015 to 2017). Library prep was done by 5' RACE. Sequencing instrument: Illumina HiSeq 2500. The second PCR ran for about 7 to 11 cycles and used a J-beta primer mix along with a sample-barcoded 5' primer. Starting from the raw public reads, TCRdb applied fastp trimming at Q25, assembled clones with MiXCR and retained in-frame beta chains. Entries are consolidated by CDR3 protein sequence, retaining the most common genes and DNA. The sample data list fewer than 800,000 distinct CDR3 sequences, and 45% to 50% of these were observed just once. The leading ten clones occupy around a third of the sample. The sample was blood. Receptors originate from a woman aged 60-75 years in good health.

A remark on this clonotype: A much larger clonotype is one base distant, so this may be a read error. The J gene is TRBJ1-2, the V gene TRBV10-3; tentatively, D is TRBD1 (5 bases). Germline V CDR1 and CDR2: ENHRY, SYGVKD. This CDR3 is 16 amino acids long. CDR3 in DNA: TGTGTCATCAGTGACCGGGGAGGGGAGATATGGTATGGCTACACCTTC. It encodes CVISDRGGEIWYGYTF.

With respect to this clonotype: Sequence at one end of the junction differs from germline and may be a read error. The gene calls are TRBV5-1 and TRBJ2-5; 7 nucleotides match TRBD1. CDR1 SGHRS and CDR2 YFSETQ come from the germline V gene. This CDR3 is 14 amino acids long. The CDR3 protein is CASSSGQVQETQYF. The CDR3 nucleotides are TGTGCCAGCAGCTCCGGACAGGTTCAAGAGACCCAGTACTTC.

This clonotype was seen at least ten times. This chain connects TRBV12-3 or TRBV12-4 to TRBJ2-3, with 9 nucleotides matching TRBD2. V lost 8 bases, J lost 4 bases, and 7 bases stayed unmatched. The CDR3 covers 14 residues. The chain's CDR3 is CASLRAGGPDTQYF. The CDR3 bases are TGTGCCAGCCTTAGGGCGGGAGGGCCAGATACGCAGTATTTT.

CDR3 nucleotides: TGTGCCAGCAGCCCCAGGGACAGGGGCAATCAAGAGACCCAGTACTTC. As protein: CASSPRDRGNQETQYF. V is TRBV7-3 and J is TRBJ2-5; 10 bases match TRBD1. The CDR3 is made up of 16 amino acids. Trimming at V came to 5 bases and at J to 2 bases, leaving 8 bases not matched to a gene. Germline CDR1 is SGHTA and CDR2 is FQGTGA.

The V call is TRBV12-3 or TRBV12-4, the J call TRBJ2-3; possible D gene TRBD2, 6 bases. This CDR3 contains 14 residues. The ends were cut back, 8 bases at V and 0 bases at J, with 12 bases in the middle. Here the CDR3 DNA reads TGTGCCAGCGTTAGGGACTTAAGCACAGATACGCAGTATTTT. Protein product: CASVRDLSTDTQYF.

This clonotype was found many times. This chain links TRBV20-1 with TRBJ2-3; 10 bases map to TRBD2. The CDR3 is 17 amino acids. The V gene's germline CDR1 is DFQATT and CDR2 SNEGSKA (reference sequence). The V gene end was trimmed by 1 base and the J gene end by 2 bases; junction bases not matched to a gene: 9. The CDR3 region is CSARVSSGRSDTDTQYF. The CDR3 region has the DNA TGCAGTGCTAGAGTATCTAGCGGGAGATCTGACACAGATACGCAGTATTTT.

There are a few counts of this clonotype. The genes are TRBV15 and TRBJ2-7; TRBD1 agrees at 10 bases. J gave up 2 bases and V 3 bases, and 4 bases lay outside the gene matches. The length of the CDR3 is 15 residues. Germline-derived CDR1 and CDR2 are LNHNV and YYDKDF (reference sequence). Here the CDR3 reads CATSSRDRGTYEQYF. The CDR3 DNA follows: TGTGCCACCAGCAGCCGGGACAGGGGAACCTACGAGCAGTACTTC.

This clonotype was counted between two and nine times. V gene TRBV5-1 combines with J gene TRBJ2-1; TRBD2 matches at 9 bases. Trimming took 2 bases from V and 4 from J; bases not matched to a gene: 4. This CDR3 region has 15 residues. Germline loops: CDR1 SGHRS, CDR2 YFSETQ. CDR3 nucleotides: TGCGCCAGCAGCTTCCGACTAGCGGCATACAATGAGCAGTTCTTC. Its protein product is CASSFRLAAYNEQFF. Combining the CDR3 with reference TRBV5-1 and TRBJ2-1 gives the whole variable domain KAGVTQTPRYLIKTRGQQVTLSCSPISGHRSVSWYQQTPGQGLQFLFEYFSETQRNKGNFPGRFSGRQFSNSRSEMNVSTLELGDSALYLCASSFRLAAYNEQFFGPGTRLTVL.

On this clonotype: At one end, the junction sequence differs from germline, possibly due to a read error. The V call is TRBV7-2, the J call TRBJ2-1, with D tentatively TRBD1 (6 bases). Germline V gene data show CDR1 as SGHTA and CDR2 as FQGNSA. CDR3 size: 17 residues. DNA for the CDR3: TGTGCCAGCAGCTTAGTTATGTCAGGGGCCGGTCGCAATGAGCAGTTCTTT. Translating it yields CASSLVMSGAGRNEQFF.

This clonotype was counted ten times or more. This chain connects TRBV3-1 to TRBJ2-1; 7 bases align to TRBD2. Germline V lookup: CDR1 LGHDT, CDR2 YNNKEL (reference sequence). CDR3 length: 14 residues. Germline trimming cut 2 bases from V and 7 bases from J; bases unmatched to any gene: 5. The CDR3 bases are TGTGCCAGCAGCCAACGCTTCGGGGGGAATGAGCAGTTCTTC. Translated, it gives CASSQRFGGNEQFF.

At least ten counts were recorded for this clonotype. This chain links TRBV7-2 with TRBJ2-7; D uncertain. There are 13 residues in the CDR3. Trimming took off 3 bases at V and 0 bases at J, with 6 bases between the two ends. From germline, CDR1 is SGHTA and CDR2 FQGNSA. This chain's CDR3 is CASSLDGSYEQYF. The CDR3 DNA sequence: TGTGCCAGCAGCTTGGATGGCTCCTACGAGCAGTACTTC.

This clonotype has only one observation. The rearrangement joins TRBV4-2 to TRBJ2-7; either TRBD1 or TRBD2 may fit D (5 bases each). Trimming left V 4 bases short and J 2 bases short, with 18 bases between. Germline V gene sequence: CDR1 LGHNA, CDR2 YNFKEQ. The CDR3 contains 16 residues. The CDR3 region is CASSRGIGGAPYEQYF. The DNA for the CDR3 is TGTGCCAGCAGCCGGGGGATTGGCGGAGCTCCCTACGAGCAGTACTTC.

The gene calls are TRBV27 and TRBJ2-7; D gene ambiguous. CDR3 length: 14 amino acids. Trimming removed 5 bases at V and 3 bases at J, with 14 bases between. From germline, CDR1 is MNHEY and CDR2 SMNVEV (reference sequence). The CDR3 nucleotides read TGTGCCAGCAGTCTTGGAAGGCTGAACTACGAGCAGTACTTC. Protein product: CASSLGRLNYEQYF.

In regard to this clonotype: The junction and the germline gene differ at one end; a read error may be behind it. The rearrangement joins TRBV6-2 or TRBV6-3 to TRBJ2-7, with D perhaps TRBD2 (5 bases). From germline, CDR1 is MNHEY and CDR2 SVGEGT. The CDR3 runs 13 residues. The CDR3 coding sequence is TGTACCAGCAGTTACGGGGAATCCTACGAGCAGTACTTC. Translated, it gives CTSSYGESYEQYF.

CDR3: CASSRTLDGLWGYTF. The DNA for the CDR3 is TGTGCCAGCAGCCGAACCCTCGACGGTCTCTGGGGCTACACCTTC. The chain recombines TRBV7-2 with TRBJ1-2; D is unclear. Trimming cost V 5 bases and J 8 bases, with 21 bases left between them. Germline V CDR1 and CDR2: SGHTA, FQGNSA. CDR3 size: 15 residues.